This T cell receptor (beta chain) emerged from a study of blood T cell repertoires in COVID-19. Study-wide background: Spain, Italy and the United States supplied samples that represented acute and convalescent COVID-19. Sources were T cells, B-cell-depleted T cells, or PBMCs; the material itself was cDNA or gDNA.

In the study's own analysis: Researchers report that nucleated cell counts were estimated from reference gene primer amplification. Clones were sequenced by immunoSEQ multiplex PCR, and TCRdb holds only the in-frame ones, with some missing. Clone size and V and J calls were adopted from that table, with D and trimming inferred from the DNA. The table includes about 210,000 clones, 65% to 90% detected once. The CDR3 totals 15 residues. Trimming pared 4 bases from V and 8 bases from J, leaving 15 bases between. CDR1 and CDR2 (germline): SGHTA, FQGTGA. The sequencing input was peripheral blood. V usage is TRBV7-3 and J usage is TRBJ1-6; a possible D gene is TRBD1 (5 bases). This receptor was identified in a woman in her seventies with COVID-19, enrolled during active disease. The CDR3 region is CASSSRGGMDSPLHF. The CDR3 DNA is TGTGCCAGCAGCTCAAGGGGCGGGATGGATTCACCCCTCCACTTT. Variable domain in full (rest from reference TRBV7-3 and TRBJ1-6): GAGVSQTPSNKVTEKGKYVELRCDPISGHTALYWYRQSLGQGPEFLIYFQGTGAADDSGLPNDRFFAVRPEGSVSTLKIQRTERGDSAVYLCASSSRGGMDSPLHFGNGTRLTVT.